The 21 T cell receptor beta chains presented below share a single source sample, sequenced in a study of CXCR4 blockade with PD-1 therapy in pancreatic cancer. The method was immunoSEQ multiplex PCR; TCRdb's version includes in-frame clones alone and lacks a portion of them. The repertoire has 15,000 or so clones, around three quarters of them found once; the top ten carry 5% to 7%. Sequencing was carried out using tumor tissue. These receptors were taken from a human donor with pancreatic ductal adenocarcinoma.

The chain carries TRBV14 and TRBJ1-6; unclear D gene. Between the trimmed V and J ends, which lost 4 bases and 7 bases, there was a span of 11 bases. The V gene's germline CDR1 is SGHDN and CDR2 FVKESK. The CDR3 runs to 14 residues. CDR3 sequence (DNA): TGTGCCAGCAGCCCCGGCATGCCCAATTCACCCCTCCACTTT. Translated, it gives CASSPGMPNSPLHF.

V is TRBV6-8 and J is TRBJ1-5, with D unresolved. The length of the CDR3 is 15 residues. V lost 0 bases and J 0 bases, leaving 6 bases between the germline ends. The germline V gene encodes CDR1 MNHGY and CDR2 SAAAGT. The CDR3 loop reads CASSYSEVSNQPQHF. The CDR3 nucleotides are TGTGCCAGCAGTTACTCGGAGGTTAGCAATCAGCCCCAGCATTTT.

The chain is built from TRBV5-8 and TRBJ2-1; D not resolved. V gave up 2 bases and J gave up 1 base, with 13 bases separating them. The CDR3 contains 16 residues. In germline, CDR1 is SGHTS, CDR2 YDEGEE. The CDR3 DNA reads TGTGCCAGCAGCTTAAATCCAGGTCCTTCCTACAATGAGCAGTTCTTC. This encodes CASSLNPGPSYNEQFF.

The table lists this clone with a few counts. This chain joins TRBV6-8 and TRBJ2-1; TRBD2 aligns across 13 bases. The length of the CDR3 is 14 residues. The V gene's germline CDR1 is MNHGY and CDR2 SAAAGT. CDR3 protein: CVISGTSGTREQFF. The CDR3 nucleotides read TGTGTCATCAGTGGGACTAGCGGGACCAGGGAGCAGTTCTTC.

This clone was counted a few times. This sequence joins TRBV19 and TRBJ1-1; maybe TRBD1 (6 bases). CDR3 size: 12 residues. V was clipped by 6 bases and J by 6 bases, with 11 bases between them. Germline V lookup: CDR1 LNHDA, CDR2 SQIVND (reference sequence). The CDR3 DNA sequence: TGTGCCAGTAGAACAGGGATGGCTGAAGCTTTCTTT. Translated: CASRTGMAEAFF. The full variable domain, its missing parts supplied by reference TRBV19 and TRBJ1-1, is DGGITQSPKYLFRKEGQNVTLSCEQNLNHDAMYWYRQDPGQGLRLIYYSQIVNDFQKGDIAEGYSVSREKKESFPLTVTSAQKNPTAFYLCASRTGMAEAFFGQGTRLTVV.

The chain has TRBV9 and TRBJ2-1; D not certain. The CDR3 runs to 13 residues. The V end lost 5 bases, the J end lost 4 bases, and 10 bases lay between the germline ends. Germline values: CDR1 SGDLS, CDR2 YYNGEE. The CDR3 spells CASSDDSYNEQFF. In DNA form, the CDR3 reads TGTGCCAGCAGTGACGACTCATACAATGAGCAGTTCTTC.

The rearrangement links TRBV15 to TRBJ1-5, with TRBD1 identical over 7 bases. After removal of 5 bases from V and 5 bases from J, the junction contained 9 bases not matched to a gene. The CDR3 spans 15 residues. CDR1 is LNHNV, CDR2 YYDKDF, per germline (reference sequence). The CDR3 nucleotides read TGTGCCACCAGCGCTATCAGGGGGTGGGATCAGCCCCAGCATTTT. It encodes CATSAIRGWDQPQHF.

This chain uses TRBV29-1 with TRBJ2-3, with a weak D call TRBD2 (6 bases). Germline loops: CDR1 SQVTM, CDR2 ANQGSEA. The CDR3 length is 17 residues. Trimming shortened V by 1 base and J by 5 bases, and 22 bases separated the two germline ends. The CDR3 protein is CSVEGTPGGVWGDTQYF. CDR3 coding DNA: TGCAGCGTTGAAGGGACTCCCGGGGGAGTTTGGGGAGATACGCAGTATTTT.

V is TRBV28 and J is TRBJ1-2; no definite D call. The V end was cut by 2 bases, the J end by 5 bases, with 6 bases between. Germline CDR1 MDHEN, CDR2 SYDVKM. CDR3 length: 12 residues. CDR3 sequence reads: CASSLAPYGYTF. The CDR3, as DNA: TGTGCCAGCAGTTTAGCCCCATATGGCTACACCTTC.

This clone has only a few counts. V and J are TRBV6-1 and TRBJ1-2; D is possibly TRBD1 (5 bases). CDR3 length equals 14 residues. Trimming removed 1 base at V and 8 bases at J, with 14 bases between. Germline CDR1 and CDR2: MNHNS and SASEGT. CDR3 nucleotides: TGTGCCAGCAGTGAAGATTGGGGGTTTGGCGGCTACACCTTC. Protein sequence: CASSEDWGFGGYTF.

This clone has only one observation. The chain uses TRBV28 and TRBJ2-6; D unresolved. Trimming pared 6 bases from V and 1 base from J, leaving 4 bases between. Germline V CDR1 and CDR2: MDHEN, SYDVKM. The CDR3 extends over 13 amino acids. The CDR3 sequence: CASRGSGANVLTF. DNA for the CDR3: TGTGCCAGCAGGGGGTCTGGGGCCAACGTCCTGACTTTC. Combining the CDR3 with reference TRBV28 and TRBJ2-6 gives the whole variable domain DVKVTQSSRYLVKRTGEKVFLECVQDMDHENMFWYRQDPGLGLRLIYFSYDVKMKEKGDIPEGYSVSREKKERFSLILESASTNQTSMYLCASRGSGANVLTFGAGSRLTVL.

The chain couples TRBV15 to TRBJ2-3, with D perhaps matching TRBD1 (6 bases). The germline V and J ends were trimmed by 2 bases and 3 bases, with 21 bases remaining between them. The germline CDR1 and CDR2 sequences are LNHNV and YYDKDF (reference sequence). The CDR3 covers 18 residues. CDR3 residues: CATSRPDRRAGETDTQYF. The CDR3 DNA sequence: TGTGCCACCAGCAGACCGGACAGACGGGCAGGGGAGACAGATACGCAGTATTTT.

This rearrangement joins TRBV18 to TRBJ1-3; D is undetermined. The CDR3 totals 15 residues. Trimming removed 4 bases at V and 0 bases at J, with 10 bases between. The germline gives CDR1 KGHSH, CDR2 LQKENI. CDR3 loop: CASSLVATSGNTIYF. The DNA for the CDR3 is TGTGCCAGCTCACTCGTTGCCACCTCTGGAAACACCATATATTTT.

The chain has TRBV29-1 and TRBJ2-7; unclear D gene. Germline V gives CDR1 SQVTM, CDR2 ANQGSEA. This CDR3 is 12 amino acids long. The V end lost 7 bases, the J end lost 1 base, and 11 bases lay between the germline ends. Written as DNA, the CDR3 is TGCAGCGCCCGGACCCAGTCCTACGAGCAGTACTTC. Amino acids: CSARTQSYEQYF.

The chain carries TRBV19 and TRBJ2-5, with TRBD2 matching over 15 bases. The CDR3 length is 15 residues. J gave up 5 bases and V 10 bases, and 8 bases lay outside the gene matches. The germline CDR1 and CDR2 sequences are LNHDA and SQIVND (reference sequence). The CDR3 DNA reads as TGTGCCACCCGGACTAGCGGGAGGGCCGCGGAGACCCAGTACTTC. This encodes CATRTSGRAAETQYF. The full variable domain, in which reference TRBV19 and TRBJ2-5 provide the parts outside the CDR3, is DGGITQSPKYLFRKEGQNVTLSCEQNLNHDAMYWYRQDPGQGLRLIYYSQIVNDFQKGDIAEGYSVSREKKESFPLTVTSAQKNPTAFYLCATRTSGRAAETQYFGPGTRLLVL.

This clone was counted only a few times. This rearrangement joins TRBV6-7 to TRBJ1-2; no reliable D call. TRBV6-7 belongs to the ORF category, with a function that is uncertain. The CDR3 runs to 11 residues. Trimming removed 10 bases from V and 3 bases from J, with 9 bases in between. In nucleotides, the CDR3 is TGTGCCACCCGAAGGGACTATGGCTACACCTTC. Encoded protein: CATRRDYGYTF.

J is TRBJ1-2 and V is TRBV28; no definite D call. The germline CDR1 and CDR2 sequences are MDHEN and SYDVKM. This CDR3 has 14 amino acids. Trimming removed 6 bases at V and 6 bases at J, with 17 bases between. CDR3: CASSSVWTGDGYTF. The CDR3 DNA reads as TGTGCCAGCAGCTCGGTCTGGACGGGAGATGGCTACACCTTC.

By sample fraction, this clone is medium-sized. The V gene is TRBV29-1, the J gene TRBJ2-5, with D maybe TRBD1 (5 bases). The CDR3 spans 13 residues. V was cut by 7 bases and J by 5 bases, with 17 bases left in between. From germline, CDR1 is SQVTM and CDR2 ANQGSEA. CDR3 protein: CSGEQASGETQYF. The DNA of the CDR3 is TGCAGCGGGGAACAGGCTTCTGGGGAGACCCAGTACTTC.

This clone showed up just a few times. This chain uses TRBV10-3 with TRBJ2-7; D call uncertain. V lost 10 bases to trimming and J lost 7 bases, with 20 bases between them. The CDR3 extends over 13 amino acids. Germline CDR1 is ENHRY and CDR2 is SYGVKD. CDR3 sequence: CATVADGTEEQYF. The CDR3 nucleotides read TGTGCCACGGTGGCCGATGGTACGGAGGAGCAGTACTTC.

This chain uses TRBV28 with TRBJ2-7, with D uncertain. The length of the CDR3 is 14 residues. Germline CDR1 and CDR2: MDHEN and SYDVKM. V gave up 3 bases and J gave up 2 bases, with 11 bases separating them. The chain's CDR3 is CASSFGLWTYEQYF. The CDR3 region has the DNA TGTGCCAGCAGTTTCGGTTTGTGGACCTACGAGCAGTACTTC.

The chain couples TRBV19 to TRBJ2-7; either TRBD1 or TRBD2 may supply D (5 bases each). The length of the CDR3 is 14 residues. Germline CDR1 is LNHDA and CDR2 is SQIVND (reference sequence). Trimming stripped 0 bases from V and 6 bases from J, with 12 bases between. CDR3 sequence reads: CASSIDPTGREQYF. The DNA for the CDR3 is TGTGCCAGTAGTATAGACCCGACGGGACGCGAGCAGTACTTC. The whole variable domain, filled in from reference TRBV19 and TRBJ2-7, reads DGGITQSPKYLFRKEGQNVTLSCEQNLNHDAMYWYRQDPGQGLRLIYYSQIVNDFQKGDIAEGYSVSREKKESFPLTVTSAQKNPTAFYLCASSIDPTGREQYFGPGTRLTVT.